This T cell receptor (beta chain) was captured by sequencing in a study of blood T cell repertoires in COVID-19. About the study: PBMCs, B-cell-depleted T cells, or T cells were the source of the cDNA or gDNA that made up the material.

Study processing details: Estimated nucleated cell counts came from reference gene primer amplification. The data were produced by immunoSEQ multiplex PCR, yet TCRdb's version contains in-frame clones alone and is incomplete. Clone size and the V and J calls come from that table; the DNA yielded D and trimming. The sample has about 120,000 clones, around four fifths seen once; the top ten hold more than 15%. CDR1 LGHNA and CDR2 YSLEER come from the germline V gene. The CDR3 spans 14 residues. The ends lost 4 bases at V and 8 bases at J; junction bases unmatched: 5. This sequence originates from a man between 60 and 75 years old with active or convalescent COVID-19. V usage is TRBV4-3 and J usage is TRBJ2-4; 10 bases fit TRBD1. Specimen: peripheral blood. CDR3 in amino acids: CASSPDRGPDIQYF. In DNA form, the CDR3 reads TGCGCCAGCAGCCCCGACAGGGGGCCGGACATTCAGTACTTC.